These 17 T cell receptor beta chains came from one sample sequenced in a study of Ad26.COV2.S vaccination and SARS-CoV-2 variants. Sequencing was performed with immunoSEQ multiplex PCR; in TCRdb, only in-frame clones are kept and a portion is missing. This sample carries around 300,000 clones, about 89% of them seen once, and the ten largest clones take 5%. Sample treatment: 15 to 20 received Ad26.COV2.S at low or high dose, single or two shots; roughly 5 received placebo; per-sample allocation not given. The samples were gathered on day 63 after the first injection of vaccine or placebo. This sample comprised peripheral blood, obtained in a trial of Ad26.COV2.S vaccine versus placebo. These receptors were taken from a person between 18 and 60 years old who received the Ad26.COV2.S COVID-19 vaccine or a placebo.

The rearrangement joins TRBV5-1 to TRBJ2-6, with D perhaps TRBD2 (6 bases). CDR3 length: 17 residues. The germline V gene encodes CDR1 SGHRS and CDR2 YFSETQ. With 2 bases removed from V and 0 bases from J, the gap between germline ends came to 12 bases. CDR3 residues: CASSFRGSGSGANVLTF. In DNA, the CDR3 is TGCGCCAGCAGCTTTCGGGGGAGTGGCTCTGGGGCCAACGTCCTGACTTTC.

This clone was counted between two and nine times. The gene calls are TRBV9 and TRBJ2-2; 8 bases fit TRBD1. V shed 6 bases and J 4 bases; nucleotides not matched to a gene: 11. Germline assignment: CDR1 SGDLS and CDR2 YYNGEE. CDR3 length: 16 amino acids. CDR3 sequence reads: CASTPSPGQATGELFF. The DNA for the CDR3 is TGTGCCAGCACCCCCTCCCCGGGACAGGCCACCGGGGAGCTGTTTTTT.

This rearrangement joins TRBV27 to TRBJ1-4; no clear D gene. Trimming removed 4 bases from V and 5 bases from J, with 11 bases in between. This CDR3 has 14 amino acids. Germline CDR1 MNHEY, CDR2 SMNVEV (reference sequence). The CDR3 loop is CASSSAGLNEKLFF. As DNA, the CDR3 is TGTGCCAGCAGTTCAGCAGGACTAAATGAAAAACTGTTTTTT.

This clone was counted ten times or more. The rearrangement joins TRBV11-2 to TRBJ2-7; D not certain. The V end lost 5 bases, the J end lost 2 bases, and 10 bases lay between the germline ends. The CDR3 extends over 13 amino acids. Germline assignment: CDR1 SGHAT and CDR2 FQNNGV. The CDR3 DNA reads as TGTGCCAGCAGCCGAGAGGTCACCTACGAGCAGTACTTC. It specifies CASSREVTYEQYF.

As to this clone: Other DNA sequences in this sample translate to the same CDR3. V and J are TRBV7-9 and TRBJ2-7, with 9 bases fitting TRBD1. The ends lost 4 bases at V and 2 bases at J; junction bases unmatched: 3. Looked up from germline, CDR1 is SEHNR and CDR2 is FQNEAQ (reference sequence). The CDR3 contains 14 residues. The CDR3 region is CASSSGQGTYEQYF. The CDR3 bases are TGTGCCAGCAGCTCGGGACAGGGCACCTACGAGCAGTACTTC.

The rearrangement joins TRBV28 to TRBJ2-7; TRBD2 aligns across 9 bases. The CDR3 contains 14 residues. The germline gives CDR1 MDHEN, CDR2 SYDVKM. Germline trimming cut 6 bases from V and 4 bases from J; bases unmatched to any gene: 7. CDR3: CASRTGTSRYEQYF. Here the CDR3 DNA reads TGTGCCAGCAGGACCGGGACTAGCAGGTACGAGCAGTACTTC.

Concerning this clone: Other DNA sequences of this sample code for an identical CDR3. The rearrangement joins TRBV3-1 (or the pseudogene TRBV3-2) to TRBJ2-3, with D hard to call. V was pared by 3 bases and J by 4 bases, with 2 bases between. The length of the CDR3 is 11 residues. Germline CDR1 LGHDT, CDR2 YNNKEL (reference sequence). CDR3 residues: CASSQADTQYF. CDR3 nucleotides: TGTGCCAGCAGCCAGGCAGATACGCAGTATTTT.

Comments on this clone: The sample carries other DNA sequences with the same CDR3. The chain joins TRBV9 to TRBJ1-1; tentative D call: TRBD1 (6 bases). Trimming removed 0 bases at V and 4 bases at J, with 7 bases between. CDR3 length equals 13 residues. Germline CDR1 SGDLS, CDR2 YYNGEE. CDR3 residues: CASSVGGATEAFF. The DNA of the CDR3 is TGTGCCAGCAGCGTAGGGGGGGCCACTGAAGCTTTCTTT. Using reference TRBV9 and TRBJ1-1 for the parts outside the CDR3, the full variable domain is DSGVTQTPKHLITATGQRVTLRCSPRSGDLSVYWYQQSLDQGLQFLIQYYNGEERAKGNILERFSAQQFPDLHSELNLSSLELGDSALYFCASSVGGATEAFFGQGTRLTVV.

The chain has TRBV6-1 and TRBJ1-5; 11 positions agree with TRBD1. CDR3 size: 17 residues. The germline gives CDR1 MNHNS, CDR2 SASEGT. Losses at the gene ends were 0 bases for V and 5 bases for J; bases not matched to a gene: 6. The CDR3: CASSEALWDRGYQPQHF. CDR3 DNA: TGTGCCAGCAGTGAAGCCCTCTGGGACAGGGGGTATCAGCCCCAGCATTTT.

The chain uses TRBV6-5 and TRBJ2-7; weak D call: TRBD1 (5 bases). Trimming left V 0 bases short and J 4 bases short, with 7 bases between. The CDR3 is 13 amino acids. The germline V gene has CDR1 MNHEY and CDR2 SVGAGI. CDR3 region: CASSYSRDYEQYF. The CDR3 bases are TGTGCCAGCAGTTACTCCAGGGATTACGAGCAGTACTTC.

The chain employs TRBV7-2 and TRBJ2-3; tentatively, D is TRBD2 (5 bases). CDR1 and CDR2 (germline): SGHTA, FQGNSA. The CDR3 consists of 15 residues. The ends were cut back, 0 bases at V and 0 bases at J, with 7 bases in the middle. For the CDR3, the DNA is TGTGCCAGCAGCTTAGCTAGCGAGAGCACAGATACGCAGTATTTT. Encoded protein: CASSLASESTDTQYF. The variable domain in full, with the rest retrieved from reference TRBV7-2 and TRBJ2-3, is GAGVSQSPSNKVTEKGKDVELRCDPISGHTALYWYRQSLGQGLEFLIYFQGNSAPDKSGLPSDRFSAERTGGSVSTLTIQRTQQEDSAVYLCASSLASESTDTQYFGPGTRLTVL.

This clone appeared a single time. The rearrangement links TRBV6-2 or TRBV6-3 to TRBJ1-2; D uncertain. Germline V CDR1 and CDR2: MNHEY, SVGEGT. CDR3 length: 11 amino acids. V dropped 2 bases and J dropped 8 bases, with 6 bases sitting between them. CDR3 amino acids: CASSYIGGYTF. CDR3 coding DNA: TGTGCCAGCAGTTACATCGGAGGCTACACCTTC.

This chain links TRBV5-1 with TRBJ1-6, with 7 bases lining up with TRBD1. The germline CDR1 and CDR2 sequences are SGHRS and YFSETQ. The CDR3 sequence is 15 residues long. V was pared by 0 bases and J by 8 bases, with 5 bases of the junction left unmatched. CDR3 in DNA: TGCGCCAGCAGCTTGGATGCAGGGGGGCATTCACCCCTCCACTTT. Encoded protein: CASSLDAGGHSPLHF.

This chain connects TRBV5-1 to TRBJ2-5, with 11 bases identical to TRBD2. Germline V gene lookup returns CDR1 SGHRS and CDR2 YFSETQ. The CDR3 contains 15 residues. Losses at the gene ends were 5 bases for V and 3 bases for J; bases not matched to a gene: 6. CDR3 nucleotide sequence: TGCGCCAGCAGACAGAATAGCGGGAGGGAAGAGACCCAGTACTTC. Its translation is CASRQNSGREETQYF.

This rearrangement joins TRBV10-3 to TRBJ2-7; D is unclear. V lost 2 bases to trimming and J lost 2 bases, with 4 bases between them. The germline V gene encodes CDR1 ENHRY and CDR2 SYGVKD. CDR3 length: 12 residues. The CDR3 bases are TGTGCCATCAGTGAGACAGCCTACGAGCAGTACTTC. It is translated as CAISETAYEQYF.

The genes are TRBV2 and TRBJ1-1; D gene ambiguous. V was pared by 3 bases and J by 3 bases, with 14 bases between. CDR3 length: 15 amino acids. The V gene's germline CDR1 is SNHLY and CDR2 FYNNEI. The CDR3 DNA sequence: TGTGCCAGCAGTGACCCGGGAACCCTGGACACTGAAGCTTTCTTT. Protein: CASSDPGTLDTEAFF.

The chain couples TRBV7-2 to TRBJ1-1, with D possibly TRBD1 on 5 matching bases. From germline, CDR1 is SGHTA and CDR2 FQGNSA. This CDR3 has 14 residues. Trimming left V 0 bases short and J 4 bases short, with 9 bases between. The CDR3 DNA is TGTGCCAGCAGCTTAGCGGGGGGATCCACTGAAGCTTTCTTT. Translating gives CASSLAGGSTEAFF. Using reference TRBV7-2 and TRBJ1-1 for the parts outside the CDR3, the full variable domain is GAGVSQSPSNKVTEKGKDVELRCDPISGHTALYWYRQSLGQGLEFLIYFQGNSAPDKSGLPSDRFSAERTGGSVSTLTIQRTQQEDSAVYLCASSLAGGSTEAFFGQGTRLTVV.